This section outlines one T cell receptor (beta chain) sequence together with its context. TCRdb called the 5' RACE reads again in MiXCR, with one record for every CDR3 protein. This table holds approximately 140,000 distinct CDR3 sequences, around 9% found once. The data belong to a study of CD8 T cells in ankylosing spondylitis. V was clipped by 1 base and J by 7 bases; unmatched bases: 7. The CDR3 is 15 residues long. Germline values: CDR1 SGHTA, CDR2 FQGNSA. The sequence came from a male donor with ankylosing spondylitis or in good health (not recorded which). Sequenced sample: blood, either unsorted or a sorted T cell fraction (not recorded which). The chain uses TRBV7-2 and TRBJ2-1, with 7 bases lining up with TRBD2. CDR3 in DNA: TGTGCCAGCAGCTTAGATGGGAGGGCGTGGAATGAGCAGTTCTTC. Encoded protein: CASSLDGRAWNEQFF. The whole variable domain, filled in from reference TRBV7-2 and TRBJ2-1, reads GAGVSQSPSNKVTEKGKDVELRCDPISGHTALYWYRQSLGQGLEFLIYFQGNSAPDKSGLPSDRFSAERTGGSVSTLTIQRTQQEDSAVYLCASSLDGRAWNEQFFGPGTRLTVL.